Listed here is a single TCR beta chain. Its antigen remains undetermined. No base quality information exists; no much larger clone differs at one position. The data derive from a study of blood T cell repertoires in COVID-19 (TCRdb year 2020). Broadly, across the study: The collaborator samples originated in the United States, Italy and Spain and spanned the acute and convalescent phases of COVID-19. The material from the prospective study consisted of cDNA or gDNA derived from T cells, B-cell-depleted T cells, or PBMCs. Deeply sampled blood TCRbeta repertoires from subjects exposed to, actively infected with, or recovered from COVID-19 were included in the dataset. A freely available public database, intended as a resource for researchers studying the immune response to SARS-CoV-2, is where the repertoires were released. Samples came from the ongoing ImmuneRACE study (first 160 participants) plus 1,254 subjects from 6 global collaborators. A de-identified subject ID, COVID-19 status, age in years and sex were almost always included in the sample metadata. Where available, HLA class I and class II types were obtained from metadata supplied by the sample provider rather than from assay-based typing. What the work shows at the level of the full study, not this receptor alone: The amount of clinical and demographic metadata varied by source and participant and was provided uncurated.

Taken from the germline V gene, the CDR1 and CDR2 loops are MDHEN and SYDVKM. The V end gives up 8 bases and the J end 5 bases, leaving 6 bases in the junction not matched to a gene. From the cysteine up to the phenylalanine, the CDR3 has a length of 13 residues. CDR3 DNA only is kept here, 39 bases in frame from base 1. Whole blood was collected in K2EDTA tubes by collaborating institutions according to the institutions' own protocols. For TCRbeta analysis, collaborators shipped samples as frozen whole blood, isolated PBMCs, or DNA extracted from either of those sample types. TCRbeta CDR3 regions were amplified from genomic DNA using the immunoSEQ Assay, a bias-controlled multiplex PCR. Per the source publication's procedure: Within the assay, amplification of reference gene primers was used to estimate how many nucleated cells each sample contained. Sequence reads were collapsed and filtered to measure the absolute abundance of every unique TCRbeta CDR3 rearrangement. For each sample, productive Simpson clonality was calculated as the square root of Simpson's diversity index over productive rearrangements. TCRdb provides this immuneACCESS table in a form limited to in-frame rearrangements. Some clones are lacking; in checked studies, under half of them reflect an unresolved V gene, and why the rest are absent is not known. That table is the source of V, J and clone size, and D and trimming were worked out from the DNA. Recorded for this sample are about 120,000 clones; approximately 85% of them occurred a single time. The top ten clonotypes cover about an eighth of the sample.

This clonotype was obtained from a human donor in a cohort sampled during active COVID-19. Specimen: peripheral blood. Recombination connected TRBV28 to TRBJ2-1; TRBD1 fits 7 bases in the junction. The nucleotide sequence is TGTGCCAGCTCAGAGCAGGGGGACAATGAGCAGTTCTTC. Its product reads: CASSEQGDNEQFF.